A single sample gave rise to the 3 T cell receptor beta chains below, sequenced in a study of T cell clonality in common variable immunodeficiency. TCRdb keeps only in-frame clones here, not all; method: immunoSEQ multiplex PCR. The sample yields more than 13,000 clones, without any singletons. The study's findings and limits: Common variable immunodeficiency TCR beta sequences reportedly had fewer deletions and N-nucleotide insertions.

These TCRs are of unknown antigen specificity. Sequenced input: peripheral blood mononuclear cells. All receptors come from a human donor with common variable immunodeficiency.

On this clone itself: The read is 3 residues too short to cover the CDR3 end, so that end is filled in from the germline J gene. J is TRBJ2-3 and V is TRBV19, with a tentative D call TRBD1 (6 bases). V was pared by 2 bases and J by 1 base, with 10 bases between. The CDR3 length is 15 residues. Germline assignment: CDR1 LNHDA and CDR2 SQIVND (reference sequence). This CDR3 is CASSIRRQGTDTQYF. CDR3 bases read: TGTGCCAGTAGTATACGGAGACAGGGCACAGATACG.

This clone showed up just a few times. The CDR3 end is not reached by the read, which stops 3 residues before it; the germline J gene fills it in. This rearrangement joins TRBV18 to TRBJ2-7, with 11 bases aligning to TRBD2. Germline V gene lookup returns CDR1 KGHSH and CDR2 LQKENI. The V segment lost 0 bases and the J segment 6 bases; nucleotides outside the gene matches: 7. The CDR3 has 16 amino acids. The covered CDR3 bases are TGTGCCAGCTCACCACCGTCATCTAGCGGGGGGCGCGAG. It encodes CASSPPSSSGGRE. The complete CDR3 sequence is CASSPPSSSGGREQYF.

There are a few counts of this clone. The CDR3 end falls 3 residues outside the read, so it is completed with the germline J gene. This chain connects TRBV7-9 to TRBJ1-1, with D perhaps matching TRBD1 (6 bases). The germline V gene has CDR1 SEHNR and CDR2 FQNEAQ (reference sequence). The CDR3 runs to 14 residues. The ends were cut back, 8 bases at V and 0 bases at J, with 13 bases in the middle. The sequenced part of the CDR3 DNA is TGTGCCAGCCCCAGGGGTCCTATGAACACTGAA. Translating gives CASPRGPMNTE. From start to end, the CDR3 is CASPRGPMNTEAFF. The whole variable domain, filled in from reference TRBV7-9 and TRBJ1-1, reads DTGVSQNPRHKITKRGQNVTFRCDPISEHNRLYWYRQTLGQGPEFLTYFQNEAQLEKSRLLSDRFSAERPKGSFSTLEIQRTEQGDSAMYLCASPRGPMNTEAFFGQGTRLTVV.